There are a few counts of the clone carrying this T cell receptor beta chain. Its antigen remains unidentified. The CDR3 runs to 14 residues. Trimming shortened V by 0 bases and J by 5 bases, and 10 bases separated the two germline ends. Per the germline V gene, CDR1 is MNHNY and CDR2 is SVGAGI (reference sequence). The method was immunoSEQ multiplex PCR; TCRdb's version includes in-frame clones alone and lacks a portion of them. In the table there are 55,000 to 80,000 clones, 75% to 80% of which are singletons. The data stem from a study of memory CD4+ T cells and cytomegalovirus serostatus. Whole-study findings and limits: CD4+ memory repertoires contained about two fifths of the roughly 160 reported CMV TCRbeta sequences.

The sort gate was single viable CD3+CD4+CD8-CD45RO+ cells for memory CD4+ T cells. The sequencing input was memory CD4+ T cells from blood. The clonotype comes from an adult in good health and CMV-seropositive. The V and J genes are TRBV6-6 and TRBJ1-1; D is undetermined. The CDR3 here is CASSYSWRRTEAFF. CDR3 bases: TGTGCCAGCAGTTACTCGTGGAGAAGGACTGAAGCTTTCTTT.